This T cell receptor (beta chain) was observed in a study of blood T cell repertoires in COVID-19. Study-wide context: The samples span acute and convalescent COVID-19 from the United States, Italy and Spain. PBMCs, B-cell-depleted T cells, or T cells were the source of the cDNA or gDNA that made up the material.

As handled by the study authors: Estimation of nucleated cell counts was performed using reference gene primer amplification. Method: immunoSEQ multiplex PCR; TCRdb's copy keeps in-frame clones and lacks some. V and J calls and clone size are as listed in that table; D and trimming were resolved from the DNA. The sample carries about 400,000 clones, more than 85% recorded once. V lost 0 bases, J lost 3 bases, and 12 bases lay in between. Germline lookup yields CDR1 SGHRS and CDR2 YFSETQ. This CDR3 comprises 16 residues. Sequencing was carried out using peripheral blood. The receptor's source is a human donor in a cohort sampled during active COVID-19. The chain is built from TRBV5-1 and TRBJ2-2; D ambiguous. The CDR3: CASSLGPSTDTGELFF. The CDR3 DNA reads TGCGCCAGCAGCTTGGGCCCGAGTACAGACACCGGGGAGCTGTTTTTT.